Included here is one TCR beta chain sequence, with context. The target antigen is unknown. This record belongs to a study of cytomegalovirus exposure and HLA in healthy donors. Study at large: There were 88 million or so unique TCRs (from HLA-typed donors) in an early data release. Points from the study as a whole: Presence/absence analyses assumed roughly uniform sequencing depth across donors. It is likely that the observed cluster of highly shared sequence variants was a sequencing artifact. A later analysis linked 16,951 TCR beta sequences to HLA alleles at 0.05 false discovery rate.

PCR employed 60 Vbeta and 13 Jbeta primers. Sequenced by immunoSEQ multiplex PCR; TCRdb stores in-frame clones only, minus some. The sample lists 150,000 to 200,000 clones, 70% to 80% occurring once. V was pared by 4 bases and J by 1 base, with 7 bases of the junction left unmatched. This CDR3 contains 16 residues. The germline CDR1 and CDR2 sequences are MNHNS and SASEGT. The sample consisted of PBMCs. The sequence came from a man aged 50-60 years in good health and CMV-seropositive. This chain connects TRBV6-1 to TRBJ2-1, with TRBD1 matching over 7 bases. CDR3 loop: CASSGATGKSYNEQFF. The CDR3 DNA is TGTGCCAGCAGTGGAGCGACAGGGAAATCCTACAATGAGCAGTTCTTC.